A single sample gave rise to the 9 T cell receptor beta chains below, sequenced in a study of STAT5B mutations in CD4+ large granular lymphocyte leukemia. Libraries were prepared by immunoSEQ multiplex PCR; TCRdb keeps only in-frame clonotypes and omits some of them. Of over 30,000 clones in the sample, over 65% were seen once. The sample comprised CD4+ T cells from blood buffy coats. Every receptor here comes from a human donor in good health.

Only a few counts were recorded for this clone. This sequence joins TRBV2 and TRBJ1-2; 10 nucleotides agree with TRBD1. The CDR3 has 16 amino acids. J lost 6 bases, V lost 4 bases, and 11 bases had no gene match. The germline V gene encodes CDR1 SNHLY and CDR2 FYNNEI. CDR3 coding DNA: TGTGCCAGCAGTGGCCTCCTAGGGGGACAGGGGAATGGCTACACCTTC. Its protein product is CASSGLLGGQGNGYTF.

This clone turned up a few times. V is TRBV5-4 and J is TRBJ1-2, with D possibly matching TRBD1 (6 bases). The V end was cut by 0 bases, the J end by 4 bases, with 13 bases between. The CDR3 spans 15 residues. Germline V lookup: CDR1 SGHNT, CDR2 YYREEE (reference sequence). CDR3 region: CASSLESNRAYGYTF. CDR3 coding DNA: TGTGCCAGCAGCTTGGAGTCGAACAGGGCCTATGGCTACACCTTC.

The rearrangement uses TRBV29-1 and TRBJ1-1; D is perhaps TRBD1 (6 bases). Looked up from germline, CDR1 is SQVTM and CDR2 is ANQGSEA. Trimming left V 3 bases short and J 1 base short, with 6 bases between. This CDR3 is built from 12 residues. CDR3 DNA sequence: TGCAGCGTTGACAGGGGGAACACTGAAGCTTTCTTT. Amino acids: CSVDRGNTEAFF.

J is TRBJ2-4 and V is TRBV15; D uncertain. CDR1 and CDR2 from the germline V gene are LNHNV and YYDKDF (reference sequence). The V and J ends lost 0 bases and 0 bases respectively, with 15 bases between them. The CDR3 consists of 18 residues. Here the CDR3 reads CATSRDSRFTTAKNIQYF. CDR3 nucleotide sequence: TGTGCCACCAGCAGAGATAGTAGATTCACAACAGCCAAAAACATTCAGTACTTC.

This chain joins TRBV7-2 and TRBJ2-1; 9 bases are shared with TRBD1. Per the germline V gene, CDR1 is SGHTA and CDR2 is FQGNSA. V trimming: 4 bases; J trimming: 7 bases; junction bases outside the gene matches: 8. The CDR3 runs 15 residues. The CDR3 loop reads CASSSGQGLVNEQFF. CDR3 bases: TGTGCCAGCAGCTCCGGACAGGGGCTGGTTAATGAGCAGTTCTTC.

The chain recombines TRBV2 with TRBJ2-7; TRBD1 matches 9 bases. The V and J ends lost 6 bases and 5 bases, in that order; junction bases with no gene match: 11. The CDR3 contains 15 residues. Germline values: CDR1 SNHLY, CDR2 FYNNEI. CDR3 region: CASRRSGTGSNEQYF. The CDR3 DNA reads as TGTGCCAGCAGGAGGTCCGGGACAGGGTCAAACGAGCAGTACTTC. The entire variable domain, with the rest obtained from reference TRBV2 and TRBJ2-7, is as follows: EPEVTQTPSHQVTQMGQEVILRCVPISNHLYFYWYRQILGQKVEFLVSFYNNEISEKSEIFDDQFSVERPDGSNFTLKIRSTKLEDSAMYFCASRRSGTGSNEQYFGPGTRLTVT.

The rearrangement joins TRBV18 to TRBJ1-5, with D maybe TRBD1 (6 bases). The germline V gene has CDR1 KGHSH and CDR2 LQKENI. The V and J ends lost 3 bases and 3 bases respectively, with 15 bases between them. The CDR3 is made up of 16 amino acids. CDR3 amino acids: CASSPNSGTNNQPQHF. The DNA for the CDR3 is TGTGCCAGCTCACCCAATTCCGGGACAAACAATCAGCCCCAGCATTTT.

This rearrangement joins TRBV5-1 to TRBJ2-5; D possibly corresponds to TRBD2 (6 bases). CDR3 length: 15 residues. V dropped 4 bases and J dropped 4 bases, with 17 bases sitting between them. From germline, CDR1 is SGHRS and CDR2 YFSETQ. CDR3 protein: CASSVTPGAGETQYF. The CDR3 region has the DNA TGCGCCAGCAGCGTTACCCCGGGAGCTGGAGAGACCCAGTACTTC.

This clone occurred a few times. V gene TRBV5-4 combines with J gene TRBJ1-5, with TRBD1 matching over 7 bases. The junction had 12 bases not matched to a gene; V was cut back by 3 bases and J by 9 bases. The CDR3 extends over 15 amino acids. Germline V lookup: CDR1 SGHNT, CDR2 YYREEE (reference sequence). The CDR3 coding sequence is TGTGCCAGCAGCTCTAAAGAACAGGGGAGCGGGCCCCAGCATTTT. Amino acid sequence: CASSSKEQGSGPQHF.